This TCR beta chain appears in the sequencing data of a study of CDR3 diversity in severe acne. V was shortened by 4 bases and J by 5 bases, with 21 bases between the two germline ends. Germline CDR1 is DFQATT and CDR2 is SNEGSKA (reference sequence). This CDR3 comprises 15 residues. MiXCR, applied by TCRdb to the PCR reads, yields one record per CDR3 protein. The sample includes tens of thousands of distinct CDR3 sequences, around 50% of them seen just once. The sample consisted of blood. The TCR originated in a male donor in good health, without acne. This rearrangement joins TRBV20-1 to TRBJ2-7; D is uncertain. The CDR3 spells CSATPGQPPPDEQYF. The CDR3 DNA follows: TGCAGTGCTACCCCCGGCCAGCCCCCCCCGGACGAGCAGTACTTC.